This is a list of T cell receptor beta chains from one sample in a study of cytomegalovirus exposure and HLA in healthy donors. Using immunoSEQ multiplex PCR, the repertoire was profiled, and TCRdb retains in-frame clones only, with some absent. The sample lists about 180,000 clones; roughly 85% were seen once. The sequenced sample was PBMCs. These receptors all come from a woman between 40 and 55 years old in good health and CMV-seronegative. Both conserved end residues are part of each CDR3. A D gene is named only where the DNA matches it firmly. Size values are once, few and many counts, or a class for expanded clones, and some rows have none.

>TRBJ1-4|.|TRBV4-2|few
TGTGCCAGCAGCCAAGTGATCAGGGCTAATGAAAAACTGTTTTTT
CASSQVIRANEKLFF
>TRBJ2-3|.|TRBV5-1|.
TGCGCCAGCAGCTTGGGGGTGACGGGGTTGACAGATACGCAGTATTTT
CASSLGVTGLTDTQYF
>TRBJ1-1|.|TRBV5-4|.
TGTGCCAGCAGCTTGGGGCAGGGGAAGATGAACACTGAAGCTTTCTTT
CASSLGQGKMNTEAFF
>TRBJ2-7|TRBD1|TRBV4-1|few
TGCGCCAGCAGCCAAGGAGATCTCCGGGACAGGGGATACGAGCAGTACTTC
CASSQGDLRDRGYEQYF
>TRBJ1-5|.|TRBV2|.
TGTGCCAGCAGTGGCCAGAGGGGCAATCAGCCCCAGCATTTT
CASSGQRGNQPQHF
>TRBJ1-1|TRBD1|TRBV4-1|few
TGCGCCAGCAGCCAAGGGACAGGGGGGTACACTGAAGCTTTCTTT
CASSQGTGGYTEAFF
>TRBJ2-3|TRBD2|TRBV29-1|.
TGCAGCGTAACTGGACGCAGCGGGAGCAGAGCAGATACGCAGTATTTT
CSVTGRSGSRADTQYF
>TRBJ1-3|.|TRBV6-6|.
TGTGCCAGCAGTTATACCTCGGCAGGTGGTGGAAACACCATATATTTT
CASSYTSAGGGNTIYF
>TRBJ1-1|.|TRBV6-1|.
TGTGCCAGCAGTGAATTAATACTGGGAGTATCGAACACTGAAGCTTTCTTT
CASSELILGVSNTEAFF
>TRBJ1-4|TRBD1|TRBV28|.
TGTGCCAGCAGTCCTTGGACAGGGGGGGATGAAAAACTGTTTTTT
CASSPWTGGDEKLFF